Shown below are 13 T cell receptor beta chains from a single sample sequenced in a study of T-cell reconstitution after alpha-beta-depleted transplantation in children. Preparing the TCRbeta library involved the use of unique molecular identifiers. TCRdb analysed the PCR reads with MiXCR anew, one entry per CDR3 protein. The table records fewer than 350,000 distinct CDR3 sequences, around 10% of them present only once. This sample comprised PBMCs, obtained before TCRalphabeta/CD19-depleted stem cell transplant. Receptor source: a boy under three years old with acute myeloid leukemia, due to receive a stem cell transplant.

The genes are TRBV7-3 and TRBJ2-1, with 15 bases fitting TRBD2. Per the germline V gene, CDR1 is SGHTA and CDR2 is FQGTGA. V lost 5 bases and J lost 6; bases outside the gene matches: 5. The CDR3 runs 16 residues. CDR3: CASSPRTSGGANEQFF. The CDR3 DNA follows: TGTGCCAGCAGCCCGCGGACTAGCGGGGGGGCCAATGAGCAGTTCTTC. Looking up the rest from reference TRBV7-3 and TRBJ2-1 gives the full variable domain: GAGVSQTPSNKVTEKGKYVELRCDPISGHTALYWYRQSLGQGPEFLIYFQGTGAADDSGLPNDRFFAVRPEGSVSTLKIQRTERGDSAVYLCASSPRTSGGANEQFFGPGTRLTVL.

In this sample, this clonotype turned up many times. This chain connects TRBV12-3 or TRBV12-4 to TRBJ2-4; maybe TRBD1 (5 bases). The CDR3 sequence is 13 residues long. Trimming left V 5 bases short and J 8 bases short, with 13 bases between. CDR3 residues: CASSLGQGDIQYF. In DNA form, the CDR3 reads TGTGCCAGCAGTCTCGGACAAGGGGACATTCAGTACTTC.

This clonotype came up many times. The chain links TRBV28 to TRBJ1-5; D not certain. This CDR3 has 16 residues. In germline, CDR1 is MDHEN, CDR2 SYDVKM. V was cut by 5 bases and J by 0 bases, with 14 bases left in between. The CDR3 spells CASSPLGVYSNQPQHF. For the CDR3, the DNA is TGTGCCAGCAGTCCCCTCGGGGTATATAGCAATCAGCCCCAGCATTTT.

This clonotype was detected ten times or more. This sequence joins TRBV7-4 and TRBJ1-5; D is possibly TRBD1 (6 bases). Germline V gene lookup returns CDR1 SGHVT and CDR2 SQSDAQ. V lost 2 bases, J lost 1 base, and 12 bases lay in between. The CDR3 is 16 residues long. This chain's CDR3 is CASSLKGGLSNQPQHF. CDR3 nucleotide sequence: TGTGCCAGCAGCTTAAAGGGGGGATTGAGCAATCAGCCCCAGCATTTT.

This clonotype has ten or more counts. The DNA for the CDR3 is TGCAGCGGCGGTGCCAAAGTCTGGACTAGCGGGAGAGGGGGTGAGCAGTTCTTC. Protein product: CSGGAKVWTSGRGGEQFF. The chain has TRBV29-1 and TRBJ2-1; 13 positions match TRBD2. Germline CDR1 reads SQVTM; CDR2 reads ANQGSEA. CDR3 size: 18 residues. V gave up 7 bases and J gave up 9 bases; unmatched junction bases: 21.

The V gene is TRBV5-5, the J gene TRBJ1-1; no reliable D call. Trimming took off 2 bases at V and 6 bases at J, with 17 bases between the two ends. CDR3 size: 15 residues. CDR1 is SGHKS and CDR2 is YYEKEE in the germline V gene (reference sequence). The CDR3: CASSFDSRLIAEAFF. CDR3 coding DNA: TGTGCCAGCAGCTTCGACTCCAGGTTAATCGCTGAAGCTTTCTTT.

This clonotype was observed many times. This chain uses TRBV5-1 with TRBJ1-1, with 7 nucleotides matching TRBD1. CDR3 length: 13 amino acids. In germline, CDR1 is SGHRS, CDR2 YFSETQ. The J segment lost 6 bases and the V segment lost 4 bases, leaving 6 bases of the junction unmatched. CDR3 amino acids: CASSADRVAEAFF. The CDR3 DNA reads as TGCGCCAGCAGCGCCGACAGGGTGGCTGAAGCTTTCTTT.

This clonotype was seen more than once but under ten times. V usage is TRBV7-2 and J usage is TRBJ1-2; the match to TRBD1 covers 10 bases. The germline V gene encodes CDR1 SGHTA and CDR2 FQGNSA. V gave up 5 bases and J gave up 9 bases; unmatched junction bases: 9. The CDR3 is made up of 14 amino acids. CDR3 bases: TGTGCCAGCAGCCTATCCGGGACAGGGGAACGCTACACCTTC. Its protein is CASSLSGTGERYTF.

The rearrangement links TRBV19 to TRBJ1-5; D is perhaps TRBD1 (6 bases). Trimming shortened V by 2 bases and J by 2 bases, and 13 bases separated the two germline ends. The CDR3 is 16 residues long. Germline assignment: CDR1 LNHDA and CDR2 SQIVND (reference sequence). DNA of the CDR3: TGTGCCAGTAGTATACCCCTCCGACAGGGCAATCAGCCCCAGCATTTT. Protein sequence: CASSIPLRQGNQPQHF.

This clonotype was observed many times. The chain employs TRBV12-3 or TRBV12-4 and TRBJ2-7; D is undetermined. V was pared by 6 bases and J by 0 bases, with 12 bases between. The length of the CDR3 is 14 residues. The CDR3 DNA reads TGTGCCAGCAGCAAGGACCTATCCTCCTACGAGCAGTACTTC. Translated, it gives CASSKDLSSYEQYF.

The rearrangement uses TRBV25-1 and TRBJ2-3, with a possible D match to TRBD2 (6 bases). Germline V gene sequence: CDR1 MGHDK, CDR2 SYGVNS. V was trimmed by 1 base and J by 0 bases, leaving 20 bases between them. The CDR3 extends over 19 amino acids. The CDR3 loop reads CASSESLPTRRGSTDTQYF. The CDR3 coding sequence is TGTGCCAGCAGTGAATCCCTACCAACGCGGCGGGGTAGCACAGATACGCAGTATTTT.

This clonotype appeared many times. The genes are TRBV7-9 and TRBJ1-2; tentative D call: TRBD1 (6 bases). From germline, CDR1 is SEHNR and CDR2 FQNEAQ (reference sequence). The CDR3 has 14 residues. Trimming left V 1 base short and J 5 bases short, with 11 bases between. Here the CDR3 DNA reads TGTGCCAGCAGCTTAGGGCCAGGACAGTATGGCTACACCTTC. The encoded protein is CASSLGPGQYGYTF.

Points on this clonotype: Just one base apart from a much larger clone, this may be a read error. The CDR3 ends on some other residue instead of the conserved phenylalanine or tryptophan, so this is likely a read error. J is TRBJ2-6 and V is TRBV29-1, with D perhaps being TRBD1 or TRBD2 (5 bases each). Germline assignment: CDR1 SQVTM and CDR2 ANQGSEA. The CDR3 totals 14 residues. V lost 4 bases and J lost 4, with 11 bases in between. CDR3 DNA sequence: TGCAGCGTTGCCCAGGGAGCAGGGGCCAACGTCCTGACTGTC. It translates to CSVAQGAGANVLTV.